This record concerns one T cell receptor beta chain sequence. The antigen remains undetermined. Profiling relied on immunoSEQ multiplex PCR, and the TCRdb table lists in-frame clones only, not all of them. This sample has a few hundred thousand clones, with around nine tenths found just once. The donors were part of the validation cohort, which consisted of roughly 110 subjects and was separate from the first cohort of 670 or so subjects. The data are from a study of cytomegalovirus exposure and HLA in healthy donors. V was clipped by 6 bases and J by 2 bases; unmatched bases: 9. Germline CDR1 reads SGHRS; CDR2 reads YFSETQ. The CDR3 length is 15 residues. Overall study results and limits: Per published reports, the classifier diagnosed cytomegalovirus status with high specificity and sensitivity. Cytomegalovirus association was assigned to approximately 160 TCR beta chains.

The receptor's source is a woman under 30 in good health and CMV-seronegative. The V call is TRBV5-1, the J call TRBJ1-1; TRBD1 matches 8 bases. The material sequenced was PBMCs. The CDR3 loop reads CASTSLDRANTEAFF. CDR3 nucleotide sequence: TGCGCCAGCACTAGTCTGGACAGGGCAAACACTGAAGCTTTCTTT.